The source of this T cell receptor beta chain is a study of molecular identifiers for immune sequencing clone quantification. The V and J ends lost 5 bases and 4 bases respectively, with 7 bases between them. The V gene's germline CDR1 is MNHEY and CDR2 SMNVEV (reference sequence). CDR3 length equals 12 residues. This clonotype was found a few times. Via MiXCR, TCRdb re-called the PCR reads, giving one row per CDR3 protein. The sample gives around 470,000 distinct CDR3 sequences, around 25% of which show up once; under 0.8% is in the top ten. The rearrangement uses TRBV27 and TRBJ2-3; the D is unclear. The sequence was collected from a human donor in good health. Some libraries in this study had Jurkat cell RNA spiked in. Material for sequencing was naive CD8+ T cells from blood, with Jurkat cell RNA spiked in. Subset indicated: FACS-sorted CD8+CD4-CCR7+CD45RA+ naive T cells. The CDR3 nucleotides are TGTGCCAGCAGTGGGGTCCCAGATACGCAGTATTTT. This encodes CASSGVPDTQYF.